One and the same sample provided the 10 T cell receptor beta chains below, sequenced in a study of blood T cell repertoires in COVID-19. The assay was immunoSEQ multiplex PCR, and TCRdb's table has in-frame clones only and misses some. This sample has fewer than 150,000 clones; 75% to 90% occur once, and the top ten carry roughly 3.8%. What was sequenced was PBMCs or T cells enriched from blood (not recorded which). The receptors here all came from a man in his fifties in a cohort exposed to, infected with or recovered from COVID-19 (not recorded which).

The chain carries TRBV6-6 and TRBJ1-2, with TRBD1 as a possible D gene (5 bases). V was cut by 2 bases and J by 7 bases, with 11 bases left in between. The CDR3 runs 13 residues. Per the germline V gene, CDR1 is MNHNY and CDR2 is SVGAGI (reference sequence). CDR3 residues: CASSYGTEGGYTF. CDR3 nucleotide sequence: TGTGCCAGCAGTTACGGGACTGAAGGTGGCTACACCTTC.

The rearrangement joins TRBV4-1 to TRBJ2-7, with D uncertain. This CDR3 is built from 13 residues. V was clipped by 3 bases and J by 2 bases, with 8 bases between them. Germline CDR1 MGHRA, CDR2 YSYEKL. This chain's CDR3 is CASSQAAAYEQYF. CDR3 coding DNA: TGCGCCAGCAGCCAGGCGGCAGCCTACGAGCAGTACTTC.

This sequence joins TRBV29-1 and TRBJ1-4, with D perhaps matching TRBD1 (5 bases). Per germline, CDR1 SQVTM and CDR2 ANQGSEA. Trimming removed 6 bases from V and 4 bases from J, with 12 bases in between. CDR3 length equals 13 residues. Written as DNA, the CDR3 is TGCAGCGTGGGGTCGGGGGGTAATGAAAAACTGTTTTTT. This codes for CSVGSGGNEKLFF.

The chain uses TRBV3-1 (or the pseudogene TRBV3-2) and TRBJ1-2; 12 nucleotides line up with TRBD1. Germline V gene data show CDR1 as LGHDT and CDR2 as YNNKEL (reference sequence). This CDR3 comprises 16 residues. V lost 1 base and J lost 8; bases outside the gene matches: 8. The chain's CDR3 is CASSQAGTGGATGYTF. DNA for the CDR3: TGTGCCAGCAGCCAAGCCGGGACAGGGGGCGCGACGGGCTACACCTTC.

The chain uses TRBV10-3 and TRBJ1-2; TRBD1 matches 7 bases. Germline assignment: CDR1 ENHRY and CDR2 SYGVKD. CDR3 size: 13 residues. The trim removed 9 bases at V and 4 bases at J, leaving 8 bases unmatched. The CDR3 sequence: CAIARDSLYGYTF. DNA of the CDR3: TGTGCCATAGCCCGGGACAGCCTCTATGGCTACACCTTC.

The gene calls are TRBV2 and TRBJ1-1; tentative D call: TRBD1 (5 bases). This CDR3 has 13 residues. Trimming cost V 8 bases and J 1 base, with 11 bases left between them. Germline V gives CDR1 SNHLY, CDR2 FYNNEI. CDR3 sequence reads: CASAHDRNTEAFF. As DNA, the CDR3 is TGTGCCAGCGCCCACGACAGGAACACTGAAGCTTTCTTT.

This rearrangement joins TRBV7-9 to TRBJ1-1; D possibly corresponds to TRBD1 (6 bases). Germline CDR1 is SEHNR and CDR2 is FQNEAQ (reference sequence). The CDR3 extends over 15 amino acids. V dropped 6 bases and J dropped 4 bases, with 18 bases sitting between them. CDR3 sequence: CASSQQGGWVTEAFF. The DNA of the CDR3 is TGTGCCAGCAGTCAACAGGGTGGATGGGTCACTGAAGCTTTCTTT.

This clone was observed a single time. V is TRBV5-1 and J is TRBJ1-1, with 7 nucleotides matching TRBD1. CDR3 length equals 14 residues. Germline-derived CDR1 and CDR2 are SGHRS and YFSETQ. V gave up 4 bases and J gave up 3 bases; unmatched junction bases: 6. DNA of the CDR3: TGCGCCAGCAGCATACAGGGGCAAGACACTGAAGCTTTCTTT. It codes for CASSIQGQDTEAFF. The variable domain in full, completed from reference TRBV5-1 and TRBJ1-1, reads KAGVTQTPRYLIKTRGQQVTLSCSPISGHRSVSWYQQTPGQGLQFLFEYFSETQRNKGNFPGRFSGRQFSNSRSEMNVSTLELGDSALYLCASSIQGQDTEAFFGQGTRLTVV.

The chain's CDR3 is CASSLGLPTDTQYF. For the CDR3, the DNA is TGTGCCAGCAGTTTAGGGCTACCTACCGATACGCAGTATTTT. The chain combines TRBV27 with TRBJ2-3; D uncertain. The CDR3 runs to 14 residues. The V gene's germline CDR1 is MNHEY and CDR2 SMNVEV (reference sequence). V lost 2 bases to trimming and J lost 6 bases, with 12 bases between them.

Comments on this clone: Compared with germline, one end of the junction differs, possibly owing to a read error. The chain employs TRBV2 and TRBJ1-2; D possibly corresponds to TRBD1 (6 bases). The CDR3 is 9 residues long. Germline assignment: CDR1 SNHLY and CDR2 FYNNEI. This CDR3 reads CASSGRGPF. The CDR3, as DNA: TGTGCCAGCAGTGGCAGGGGCCCCTTC.